This T cell receptor beta chain derives from a study of control samples from healthy donors and cancer patients. Using immunoSEQ multiplex PCR, the repertoire was profiled, and TCRdb retains in-frame clones only, with some absent. This table holds about 93,000 clones, 88% found once. Trimming cost V 5 bases and J 6 bases; bases outside gene matches: 6. The CDR3 loop spans 13 amino acids. Germline CDR1 reads SGHDT; CDR2 reads YYEEEE. This receptor was taken from a woman in her 70s in good health. The rearrangement joins TRBV5-6 to TRBJ1-2, with 8 bases matching TRBD1. The sequenced material came from blood. Written as DNA, the CDR3 is TGTGCCAGCAGTTCGAAGGACAGGGATGGCTACACCTTC. Protein: CASSSKDRDGYTF. Based on the CDR3 plus reference TRBV5-6 and TRBJ1-2, the full variable domain is DAGVTQSPTHLIKTRGQQVTLRCSPKSGHDTVSWYQQALGQGPQFIFQYYEEEERQRGNFPDRFSGHQFPNYSSELNVNALLLGDSALYLCASSSKDRDGYTFGSGTRLTVV.